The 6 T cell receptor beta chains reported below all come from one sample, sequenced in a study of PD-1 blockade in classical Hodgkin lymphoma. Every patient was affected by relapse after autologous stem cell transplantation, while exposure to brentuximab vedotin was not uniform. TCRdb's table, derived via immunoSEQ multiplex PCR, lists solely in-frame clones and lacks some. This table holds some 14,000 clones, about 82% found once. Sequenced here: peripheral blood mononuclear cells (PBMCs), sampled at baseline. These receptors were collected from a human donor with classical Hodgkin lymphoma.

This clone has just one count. In DNA form, the CDR3 reads TGTGCCAGCTCACCACCGAACTACTCCTACGAGCAGTACTTC. Translated, it gives CASSPPNYSYEQYF. The chain joins TRBV18 to TRBJ2-7; D gene uncertain. Germline V CDR1 and CDR2: KGHSH, LQKENI. V lost 0 bases, J lost 0 bases, and 6 bases lay in between. This CDR3 region has 14 residues.

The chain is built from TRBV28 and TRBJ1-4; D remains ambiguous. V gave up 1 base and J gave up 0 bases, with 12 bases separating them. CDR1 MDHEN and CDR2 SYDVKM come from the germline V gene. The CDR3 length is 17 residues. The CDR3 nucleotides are TGTGCCAGCAGTTTATTTGGTTCAGGAGCAACTAATGAAAAACTGTTTTTT. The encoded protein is CASSLFGSGATNEKLFF.

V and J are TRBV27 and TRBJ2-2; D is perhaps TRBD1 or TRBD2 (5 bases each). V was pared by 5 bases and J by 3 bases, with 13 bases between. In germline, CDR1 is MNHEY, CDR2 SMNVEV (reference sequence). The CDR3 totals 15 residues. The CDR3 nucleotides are TGTGCCAGCAGTCAGGGACCCTCGGACACCGGGGAGCTGTTTTTT. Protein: CASSQGPSDTGELFF.

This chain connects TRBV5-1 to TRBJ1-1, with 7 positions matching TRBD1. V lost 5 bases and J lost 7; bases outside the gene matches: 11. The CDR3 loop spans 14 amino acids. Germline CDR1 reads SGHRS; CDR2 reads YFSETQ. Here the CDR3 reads CASRHRQGGDEAFF. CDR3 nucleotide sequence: TGCGCCAGCAGACATCGACAGGGCGGAGATGAAGCTTTCTTT.

In DNA, the CDR3 is TGTGCCTGGAGATCGGGACGTCTGAGTGAGCAGTTCTTC. Protein sequence: CAWRSGRLSEQFF. This chain uses TRBV30 with TRBJ2-1; D tentatively fits TRBD1 or TRBD2 (5 bases each). Germline CDR1 GTSNPN, CDR2 SVGIG (reference sequence). The CDR3 length is 13 residues. Trimming left V 3 bases short and J 9 bases short, with 15 bases between.

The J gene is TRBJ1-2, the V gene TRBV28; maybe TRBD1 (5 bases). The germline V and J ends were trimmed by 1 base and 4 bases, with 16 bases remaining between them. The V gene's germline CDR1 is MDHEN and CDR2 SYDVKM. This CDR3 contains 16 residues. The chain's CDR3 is CASSLLAGPRLYGYTF. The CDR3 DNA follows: TGTGCCAGCAGTTTATTGGCAGGGCCCCGACTCTATGGCTACACCTTC.